The source of this T cell receptor (beta chain) is a study of identifying expanded T cells in peripheral blood. Study conclusions and caveats: Differentially abundant clones: about 1.3 between replicates, 16.4 at two to three weeks, 18 to 20 at four.

No infections or other immune events were documented during collection. CDR1 and CDR2 (germline): MNHNY, SVGAGI (reference sequence). CDR3 size: 16 residues. Trimming pared 2 bases from V and 2 bases from J, leaving 16 bases between. A remark on this clone: Its antigen is undetermined.

Only in-frame clones appear in the TCRdb table, and some are missing; sequencing was by immunoSEQ multiplex PCR. Among under 95,000 clones listed, 89% were seen once. This chain joins TRBV6-6 and TRBJ2-7, with D perhaps matching TRBD1 or TRBD2 (5 bases each). Sequenced material: blood. This sequence originates from a person between 18 and 75 years old in good health. CDR3 protein: CASSYKRDGQPYEQYF. The CDR3 nucleotides read TGTGCCAGCAGTTACAAACGGGACGGACAACCCTACGAGCAGTACTTC.